The entry below describes one TCR beta chain. The entry originates in a study of cytomegalovirus exposure and HLA in healthy donors. Looking at the study overall: As an earlier analysis found, 150 million to 200 million T cells yielded about 120 million unique TCR beta sequences.

CDR1 SEHNR and CDR2 FQNEAQ come from the germline V gene (reference sequence). This CDR3 is built from 15 residues. V was clipped by 5 bases and J by 0 bases; unmatched bases: 6. The PCR employed 60 Vbeta primers together with 13 Jbeta primers. Sequenced by immunoSEQ multiplex PCR; TCRdb stores in-frame clones only, minus some. The table records some 140,000 clones, around three quarters of them present only once. The sequencing input was PBMCs. V gene TRBV7-9 combines with J gene TRBJ1-2; 7 bases align to TRBD1. This clonotype was obtained from a woman in her 40s in good health and CMV-seronegative. The CDR3 coding sequence is TGTGCCAGCAGCATTACCGGGACAGCTAACTATGGCTACACCTTC. This encodes CASSITGTANYGYTF.